This T cell receptor (beta chain) appears in the sequencing data of a study of T cell changes during pregnancy in multiple sclerosis. This clone occurred once. Using immunoSEQ multiplex PCR, the repertoire was profiled, and TCRdb retains in-frame clones only, with some absent. This table has some 130,000 clones, around 95% appearing once. This sample comprised peripheral blood, obtained after pregnancy. The clonotype was recovered from a female donor with multiple sclerosis, enrolled in a pregnancy study.

The CDR3 reads CASSLNFGGYEQYF. The DNA of the CDR3 is TGTGCCAGCAGCTTAAACTTTGGCGGCTACGAGCAGTACTTC. The rearrangement uses TRBV7-2 and TRBJ2-7; no definite D call. Germline-derived CDR1 and CDR2 are SGHTA and FQGNSA. This CDR3 has 14 residues. Trimming removed 2 bases from V and 3 bases from J, with 11 bases in between. Full variable domain (outside the CDR3, taken from reference TRBV7-2 and TRBJ2-7): GAGVSQSPSNKVTEKGKDVELRCDPISGHTALYWYRQSLGQGLEFLIYFQGNSAPDKSGLPSDRFSAERTGGSVSTLTIQRTQQEDSAVYLCASSLNFGGYEQYFGPGTRLTVT.